The entry below gives a single T cell receptor (beta chain) sequence along with its context. What it binds is not known. The data belong to a study of T cell repertoires in cytomegalovirus infection. In TCRdb, the reads were re-called with MiXCR into one record per CDR3 protein. The table lists 51,000 or so distinct CDR3 sequences, around 20% of them singletons. V was clipped by 8 bases and J by 1 base, with 20 bases between them. CDR3 length: 17 amino acids. The germline CDR1 and CDR2 sequences are LNHDA and SQIVND (reference sequence). The chain has TRBV19 and TRBJ2-2; either TRBD1 or TRBD2 may supply D (7 bases each). The clonotype originates from a human donor in good health (CMV status not recorded). Some clones in this sample may be carry-over from other donors' samples. The material was CD8+ T cells from cultured PBMCs, obtained from culture after CMV antigen stimulation. This CDR3 reads CASSPRGQRGNTGELFF. CDR3 nucleotides: TGTGCCAGTTCCCCAAGGGGGCAGCGGGGGAACACCGGGGAGCTGTTTTTT.